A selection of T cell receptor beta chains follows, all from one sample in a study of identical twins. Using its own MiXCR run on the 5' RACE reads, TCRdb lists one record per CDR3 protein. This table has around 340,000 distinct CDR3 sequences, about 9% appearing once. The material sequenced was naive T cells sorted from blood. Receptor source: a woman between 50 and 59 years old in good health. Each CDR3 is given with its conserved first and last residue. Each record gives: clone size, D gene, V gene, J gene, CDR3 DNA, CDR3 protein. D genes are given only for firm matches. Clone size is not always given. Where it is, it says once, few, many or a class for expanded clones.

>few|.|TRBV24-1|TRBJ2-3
TGTGCCACCAGTGATTCGACTGAATCAGGGTGGTCGCAGTATTTT
CATSDSTESGWSQYF
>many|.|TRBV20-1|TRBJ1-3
TGCAGTGCTATCATACAGGGCAACCCGATACCCTCTGGAAACACCATATATTTT
CSAIIQGNPIPSGNTIYF
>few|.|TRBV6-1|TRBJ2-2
TGTGCCAGCGTTCGGGGCCGAACCTACACCGGGGAGCTGTTTTTT
CASVRGRTYTGELFF
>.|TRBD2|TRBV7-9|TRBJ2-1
TGTGCCAGCAGCTTAGACGCGGGAGGTTACAATGAGCAGTTCTTC
CASSLDAGGYNEQFF
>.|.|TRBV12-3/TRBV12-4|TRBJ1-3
TGTGCCAGCAGCCAGCTTACCGGGACTGATTATGGAAACACCATATATTTT
CASSQLTGTDYGNTIYF
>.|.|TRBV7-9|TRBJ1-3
TGTGCCAGCAGCTCGATAGGGTTGGGAAACACCATATATTTT
CASSSIGLGNTIYF
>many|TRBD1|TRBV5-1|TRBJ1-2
TGCGCCAGCAGCTTAACCCGGGACAGGGGCTATGGCTACACCTTC
CASSLTRDRGYGYTF
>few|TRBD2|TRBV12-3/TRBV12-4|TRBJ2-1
TGTGCCAGCAGCTTCCCTTCGCTAGCGGAACGCTACAATGAGCAGTTCTTC
CASSFPSLAERYNEQFF
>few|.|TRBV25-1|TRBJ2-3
TGTGCCAGCAGACACCTTCCCACAGATACGCAGTATTTT
CASRHLPTDTQYF
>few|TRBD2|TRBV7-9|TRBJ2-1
TGTGCCAGCAGCTTAGGAGGCGGGAGTCTCTACAATGAGCAGTTCTTC
CASSLGGGSLYNEQFF
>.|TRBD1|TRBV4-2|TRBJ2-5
TGTGCCAGCAGCCAGGGTCTGCGGCAGGGGGCTTTTTCGTCAGGCGAGACCCAGTACTTC
CASSQGLRQGAFSSGETQYF
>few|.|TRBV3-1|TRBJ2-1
TGTGCCAGCAGCACGGAGTCCACTCCCAATGAGCAGTTCTTC
CASSTESTPNEQFF
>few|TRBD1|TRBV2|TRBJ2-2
TGTGCCAGCAGCGACAGGGGTGGAACCGGGGAGCTGTTTTTT
CASSDRGGTGELFF
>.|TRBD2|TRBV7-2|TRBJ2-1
TGTGCCAGCAGCTCAAGGTCAGGACTAGCGGGAAATGAGCAGTTCTTC
CASSSRSGLAGNEQFF
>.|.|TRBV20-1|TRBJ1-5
TGCAGCTTACAGGAAACCAATCAGCCCCAGCATTTT
CSLQETNQPQHF
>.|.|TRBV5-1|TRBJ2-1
TGCGCCAGCAGCCCCCCGACTGGACACAATGAGCAGTTCTTC
CASSPPTGHNEQFF
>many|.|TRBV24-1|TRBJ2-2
TGTGCCACCAGTGATCCCGCAGGGACCACCGGGGAGCTGTTTTTT
CATSDPAGTTGELFF
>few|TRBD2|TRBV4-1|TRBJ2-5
TGCGCCAGCAGCCAACCAGAGTGGGGGGGAGGAGAGACCCAGTACTTC
CASSQPEWGGGETQYF
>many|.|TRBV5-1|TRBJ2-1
TGCGCCAGCAGCTTAGAGGGGTCCACCAATGAGCAGTTCTTC
CASSLEGSTNEQFF
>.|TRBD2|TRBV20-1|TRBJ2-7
TGCAGTGCTAGAGCTAGCGGGAGCGACGAGCAGTACTTC
CSARASGSDEQYF
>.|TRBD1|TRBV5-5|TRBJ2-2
TGTGCCAGCAGCGCCATAAAGTCCGGACAGGGAACGAACACCGGGGAGCTGTTTTTT
CASSAIKSGQGTNTGELFF
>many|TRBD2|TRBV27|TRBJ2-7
TGTGCCAGCAGTTCCGGGAGGAGCTCCTACGAGCAGTACTTC
CASSSGRSSYEQYF
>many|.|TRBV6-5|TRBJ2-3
TGTGCCAGCAGTTACGGGGGTGTGCAAAATACGCAGTATTTT
CASSYGGVQNTQYF
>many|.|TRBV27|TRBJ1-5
TGTGCCAGCAGCGCCTCATTAGGGTCGCCCCAGCATTTT
CASSASLGSPQHF
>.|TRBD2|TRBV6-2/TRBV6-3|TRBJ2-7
TGTGCCAGCAGTATACCCCGGACTAGCTCCTACGAGCAGTACTTC
CASSIPRTSSYEQYF
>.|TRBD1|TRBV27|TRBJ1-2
TGTGCCAGCAGTTCGGGACAGCCGGGTCGGTGGTATGGCTACACCTTC
CASSSGQPGRWYGYTF
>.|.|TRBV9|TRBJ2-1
TGTGCCAGCAGCGTATCTGGTCGTGGGCCCCCCGAGGAGCAGTTCTTC
CASSVSGRGPPEEQFF
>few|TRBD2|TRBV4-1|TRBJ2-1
TGCGCCAGCAGCCAAGACCGATTATTAGCGGGAGGGAAGGCCTACAATGAGCAGTTCTTC
CASSQDRLLAGGKAYNEQFF
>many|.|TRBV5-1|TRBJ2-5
TGCGCCAGCAGCAGGGTGGACCAAGAGACCCAGTACTTC
CASSRVDQETQYF
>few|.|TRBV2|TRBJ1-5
TGTGCCAGCAGCGGCAGGTATCGTCAGCCCCAGCATTTT
CASSGRYRQPQHF
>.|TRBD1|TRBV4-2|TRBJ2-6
TGTGCCAGCAGCCAAGATCCCTACCGGGAACGGGACAGGGGGCTTGGGGCCAACGTCCTGACTTTC
CASSQDPYRERDRGLGANVLTF
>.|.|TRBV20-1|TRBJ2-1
TGCAGTGCTAGAGATTATTTGGGTGAGCAGTTCTTC
CSARDYLGEQFF
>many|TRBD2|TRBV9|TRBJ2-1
TGTGCCAGCGGTCTAGCGGGAGGGAAAGAGCAGTTCTTC
CASGLAGGKEQFF
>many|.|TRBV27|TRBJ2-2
TGTGCCAGCAGTTTAGACTCAGCCTCCGGGGAGCTGTTTTTT
CASSLDSASGELFF
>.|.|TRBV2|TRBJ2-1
TGTGCCAGCAGTGATGCCGGCCCCAAGAGGTTCTTC
CASSDAGPKRFF
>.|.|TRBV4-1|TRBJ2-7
TGCGCCAGCAGCCAACCGGGACGAGGCTCCTACGAGCAGTACTTC
CASSQPGRGSYEQYF
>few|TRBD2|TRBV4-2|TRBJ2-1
TGTGCCAGCAGCCAAGATGGGGGGGGAGTCAGCTCCTACAATGAGCAGTTCTTC
CASSQDGGGVSSYNEQFF
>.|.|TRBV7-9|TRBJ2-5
TGTGCCAGCAGCTTAATGTACCAAGAGACCCAGTACTTC
CASSLMYQETQYF
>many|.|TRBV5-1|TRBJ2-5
TGCGCCAGCAGCTTGGAGGCCGGGCAGGAGACCCAGTACTTC
CASSLEAGQETQYF
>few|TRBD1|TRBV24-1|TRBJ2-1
TGTGCCACCAGTGCAGTCCGGGACAGGGGACAGTTCTTC
CATSAVRDRGQFF
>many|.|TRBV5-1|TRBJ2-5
TGCGCCAGCAGCTTGGTTCGGCAAGAGACCCAGTACTTC
CASSLVRQETQYF
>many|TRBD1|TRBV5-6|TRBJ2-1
TGTGCCAGCAGCAAATCCGGGACAGGGTTGAATGAGCAGTTCTTC
CASSKSGTGLNEQFF
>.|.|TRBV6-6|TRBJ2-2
TGTGCCAGCAGTTACGACGGACGGGTTGGCGGGGAGCTGTTTTTT
CASSYDGRVGGELFF
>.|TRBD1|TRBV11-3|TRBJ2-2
TGTGCCAGCAGCCCAGGGACAGTACCAACCGGGGAGCTGTTTTTT
CASSPGTVPTGELFF
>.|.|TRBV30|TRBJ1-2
TGTGCCTACGGACTTAGTGGCTACACCTTC
CAYGLSGYTF
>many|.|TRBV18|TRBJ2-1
TGTGCCAGCTCACCAATGCGAGGCAATGAGCAGTTCTTC
CASSPMRGNEQFF
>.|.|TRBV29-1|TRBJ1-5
TGCAGCGTTGCGAGTAGCAATCAGCCCCAGCATTTT
CSVASSNQPQHF
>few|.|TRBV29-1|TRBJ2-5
TGCAGCGTTGAACTCGCGGGGGAGACCCAGTACTTC
CSVELAGETQYF
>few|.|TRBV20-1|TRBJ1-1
TGCAGTGCTAGAGATCAATTAACTGAAGCTTTCTTT
CSARDQLTEAFF
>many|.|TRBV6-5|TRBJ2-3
TGTGCCAGCAGTAGGGTCAGGGGGAGGGCAAGCACAGATACGCAGTATTTT
CASSRVRGRASTDTQYF
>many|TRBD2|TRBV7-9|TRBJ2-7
TGTGCCAGCAGCTTCTTAGCGGGAGAGCGCGTCGAGCAGTACTTC
CASSFLAGERVEQYF
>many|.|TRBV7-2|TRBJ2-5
TGTGCCGCCACCCTAATGGGACTCCTACAAGAGACCCAGTACTTC
CAATLMGLLQETQYF
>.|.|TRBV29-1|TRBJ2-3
TGCAGCGTTGGAAACTACCCAGGGGAAGGAGATACGCAGTATTTT
CSVGNYPGEGDTQYF
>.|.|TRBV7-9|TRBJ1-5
TGTGCCAGCAGCCAGGACGCGAATCAGCCCCAGCATTTT
CASSQDANQPQHF